Listed below are T cell receptor beta chains from one sample, sequenced in a study of blood T cell repertoires in COVID-19. Generated by immunoSEQ multiplex PCR, the TCRdb table keeps only in-frame clones and is missing some. This table has over 150,000 clones, 84% appearing once. Input material: peripheral blood. The source is a man aged 65-85 years with active or convalescent COVID-19. Each CDR3 is given with its conserved first and last residue. Fields, in order: V gene, J gene, CDR3 protein.

V gene: TRBV4-2; J gene: TRBJ1-5; CDR3 protein: CASSQERASDGWHQPQHF
V gene: TRBV21-1; J gene: TRBJ1-2; CDR3 protein: CASKGGNRQGADYGYTF
V gene: TRBV5-1; J gene: TRBJ2-6; CDR3 protein: CASSSGTGGFLAGANVLTF
V gene: TRBV6-1; J gene: TRBJ2-3; CDR3 protein: CASSETAGTADTQYF
V gene: TRBV7-2; J gene: TRBJ1-4; CDR3 protein: CASSWGDRANEKLFF
V gene: TRBV6-5; J gene: TRBJ1-1; CDR3 protein: CASSYSGGSTEAFF
V gene: TRBV18; J gene: TRBJ1-1; CDR3 protein: CASSPRPGQGAEAFF
V gene: TRBV19; J gene: TRBJ1-4; CDR3 protein: CASKPDRSNEKLFF
V gene: TRBV30; J gene: TRBJ2-3; CDR3 protein: CAWSGLAGMTDTQYF
V gene: TRBV27; J gene: TRBJ1-2; CDR3 protein: CASSPALGGEDNYGYTF
V gene: TRBV5-4; J gene: TRBJ2-1; CDR3 protein: CASSFERERSEQFF
V gene: TRBV7-8; J gene: TRBJ1-6; CDR3 protein: CASSLPPLTGRRSPLHF